These 31 T cell receptor beta chains were sequenced from one sample in a study of T cells in localized non-small cell lung cancer. The data were produced by immunoSEQ multiplex PCR, yet TCRdb's version contains in-frame clones alone and is incomplete. The sample has some 800 clones; about a fifth are singletons. Specimen: normal lung tissue next to the tumor, collected before any cancer treatment. The receptor set was obtained from an older female donor with stage I lung adenocarcinoma.

This clone was counted between two and nine times. The rearrangement uses TRBV4-1 and TRBJ2-7, with 9 bases lining up with TRBD2. The CDR3 has 15 residues. V lost 6 bases and J lost 5; bases outside the gene matches: 11. Germline values: CDR1 MGHRA, CDR2 YSYEKL. The chain's CDR3 is CASSPGLASPHEQYF. CDR3 coding DNA: TGCGCCAGCAGTCCTGGACTAGCGTCACCCCACGAGCAGTACTTC.

V is TRBV14 and J is TRBJ2-3, with D uncertain. Germline CDR1 is SGHDN and CDR2 is FVKESK. Trimming left V 4 bases short and J 6 bases short, with 8 bases between. This CDR3 comprises 12 residues. The CDR3 coding sequence is TGTGCCAGCAGCCCCGCCCGGGATACGCAGTATTTT. Translating it yields CASSPARDTQYF.

CDR3 sequence (DNA): TGCAGCGTTCGCCAGGGTGGGGTACGGACTGAAGCTTTCTTT. Protein: CSVRQGGVRTEAFF. The rearrangement uses TRBV29-1 and TRBJ1-1, with TRBD1 as a possible D gene (5 bases). Trimming removed 5 bases at V and 5 bases at J, with 18 bases between. CDR3 size: 14 residues. The V gene's germline CDR1 is SQVTM and CDR2 ANQGSEA.

This chain connects TRBV19 to TRBJ1-1; D possibly corresponds to TRBD1 (5 bases). CDR3 size: 13 residues. The V and J ends lost 7 bases and 5 bases respectively, with 14 bases between them. The germline V gene encodes CDR1 LNHDA and CDR2 SQIVND (reference sequence). Written as DNA, the CDR3 is TGTGCCAGTAATACCGGGGCTCAAACTGAAGCTTTCTTT. Its protein is CASNTGAQTEAFF.

The CDR3 here is CASKRMSNTGELFF. The CDR3 coding sequence is TGTGCCAGCAAGCGGATGAGTAACACCGGGGAGCTGTTTTTT. This sequence joins TRBV11-3 and TRBJ2-2; tentative D call: TRBD2 (5 bases). The CDR3 contains 14 residues. V was pared by 7 bases and J by 2 bases, with 11 bases between. Germline-derived CDR1 and CDR2 are SGHNT and YENEEA.

The V gene is TRBV6-8, the J gene TRBJ1-2; 9 positions match TRBD1. The CDR3 totals 13 residues. Per germline, CDR1 MNHGY and CDR2 SAAAGT. V shed 4 bases, J shed 8 bases, and the junction held 5 bases outside the gene matches. The CDR3 region is CASSSGQGMGYTF. The CDR3 DNA follows: TGTGCCAGCAGTTCAGGACAGGGGATGGGCTACACCTTC.

By sample share, this clone is large. This chain joins TRBV11-3 and TRBJ2-5, with D perhaps matching TRBD1 or TRBD2 (5 bases each). Trimming removed 2 bases at V and 3 bases at J, with 16 bases between. The germline gives CDR1 SGHNT, CDR2 YENEEA. The CDR3 runs to 16 residues. The CDR3 nucleotides read TGTGCCAGCAGCTTACCTCTAGGGACCTCGGAAGAGACCCAGTACTTC. Translated, it gives CASSLPLGTSEETQYF.

In this sample, this clone is medium-sized (0.01 to 0.1%). This chain uses TRBV11-3 with TRBJ2-6, with D possibly being TRBD2 (6 bases). The V gene's germline CDR1 is SGHNT and CDR2 YENEEA. The V and J ends lost 5 bases and 9 bases respectively, with 20 bases between them. The CDR3 covers 16 residues. Written as DNA, the CDR3 is TGTGCCAGCAGCCAAGTATCGACGGGAGTTTTCAACGTCCTGACTTTC. Protein product: CASSQVSTGVFNVLTF. Full variable domain (outside the CDR3, taken from reference TRBV11-3 and TRBJ2-6): EAGVVQSPRYKIIEKKQPVAFWCNPISGHNTLYWYLQNLGQGPELLIRYENEEAVDDSQLPKDRFSAERLKGVDSTLKIQPAELGDSAVYLCASSQVSTGVFNVLTFGAGSRLTVL.

This clone is categorized as medium-sized (0.01 to 0.1%). The V call is TRBV11-3, the J call TRBJ1-1; weak D call: TRBD1 (5 bases). Germline lookup yields CDR1 SGHNT and CDR2 YENEEA. V lost 2 bases, J lost 4 bases, and 11 bases lay in between. The CDR3 length is 14 residues. The CDR3 DNA reads as TGTGCCAGCAGCTTAAACGTGGGGGGCACTGAAGCTTTCTTT. Encoded protein: CASSLNVGGTEAFF.

The chain combines TRBV6-8 with TRBJ1-2; TRBD1 might be the D (5 bases). The germline gives CDR1 MNHGY, CDR2 SAAAGT. This CDR3 spans 12 amino acids. V was shortened by 6 bases and J by 7 bases, with 12 bases between the two germline ends. Written as DNA, the CDR3 is TGTGCCAGCAGGGACGGGGCGGGTGGCTACACCTTC. Its translation: CASRDGAGGYTF.

This chain links TRBV6-8 with TRBJ2-1; weak D call: TRBD2 (6 bases). The CDR3 contains 13 residues. Germline-derived CDR1 and CDR2 are MNHGY and SAAAGT. Trimming left V 7 bases short and J 5 bases short, with 12 bases between. Written as DNA, the CDR3 is TGTGCCAGCATGGGGACTCCAAACAATGAGCAGTTCTTC. Protein sequence: CASMGTPNNEQFF.

The chain couples TRBV19 to TRBJ2-4, with D possibly TRBD2 on 6 matching bases. V dropped 3 bases and J dropped 4 bases, with 10 bases sitting between them. CDR3 length equals 14 residues. Per germline, CDR1 LNHDA and CDR2 SQIVND (reference sequence). In nucleotides, the CDR3 is TGTGCCAGTAGTATCCAGGGAGGAAAAAACATTCAGTACTTC. Protein sequence: CASSIQGGKNIQYF.

This chain joins TRBV5-1 and TRBJ1-1, with D perhaps matching TRBD1 (5 bases). V was pared by 6 bases and J by 2 bases, with 14 bases between. Germline V gene sequence: CDR1 SGHRS, CDR2 YFSETQ. The CDR3 is 14 residues long. The CDR3 sequence is CASTISGGNTEAFF. CDR3 nucleotide sequence: TGCGCCAGCACCATAAGCGGGGGTAACACTGAAGCTTTCTTT.

V and J are TRBV5-1 and TRBJ2-7, with D perhaps TRBD1 or TRBD2 (5 bases each). Germline V lookup: CDR1 SGHRS, CDR2 YFSETQ. Trimming left V 1 base short and J 5 bases short, with 31 bases between. The length of the CDR3 is 20 residues. The CDR3: CASSLNWLGDATFLRNEQYF. The CDR3 DNA follows: TGCGCCAGCAGCTTGAATTGGCTGGGGGATGCGACGTTCTTAAGGAACGAGCAGTACTTC.

This clone was found a few times. The genes are TRBV6-8 and TRBJ1-2; D ambiguous. Trimming removed 5 bases from V and 7 bases from J, with 17 bases in between. Germline V lookup: CDR1 MNHGY, CDR2 SAAAGT. The CDR3 consists of 14 residues. CDR3 region: CASSDLTGGVGYTF. CDR3 in DNA: TGTGCCAGCAGTGACCTGACGGGAGGAGTTGGCTACACCTTC.

This clone was counted only a few times. CDR3 region: CASSGRLAGVHNEQFF. CDR3 bases: TGTGCCAGCAGTGGCCGACTAGCGGGAGTCCACAATGAGCAGTTCTTC. This rearrangement joins TRBV6-8 to TRBJ2-1; TRBD2 matches 12 bases. The CDR3 loop spans 16 amino acids. Germline V gives CDR1 MNHGY, CDR2 SAAAGT. V gave up 5 bases and J gave up 5 bases; unmatched junction bases: 7.

This clone showed up just a few times. CDR3 sequence reads: CASSVRSSYNEQFF. CDR3 DNA: TGTGCCAGCAGCGTCAGGAGCTCCTACAATGAGCAGTTCTTC. The rearrangement uses TRBV9 and TRBJ2-1; D remains unclear. V was cut by 2 bases and J by 0 bases, with 6 bases left in between. Per the germline V gene, CDR1 is SGDLS and CDR2 is YYNGEE. The CDR3 sequence is 14 residues long.

V gene TRBV9 combines with J gene TRBJ1-1, with 7 bases that match TRBD1. The CDR3 covers 15 residues. Per germline, CDR1 SGDLS and CDR2 YYNGEE. The trim removed 5 bases at V and 2 bases at J, leaving 9 bases unmatched. The CDR3 DNA follows: TGTGCCAGCAGACATCCCGACAGGGATAACACTGAAGCTTTCTTT. Translated: CASRHPDRDNTEAFF.

The V gene is TRBV18, the J gene TRBJ1-1; tentatively, D is TRBD1 (6 bases). The germline gives CDR1 KGHSH, CDR2 LQKENI. This CDR3 is built from 15 residues. Trimming stripped 6 bases from V and 2 bases from J, with 16 bases between. The CDR3 bases are TGTGCCAGCTCCCTCACAGGGAGCGTAAACACTGAAGCTTTCTTT. Translating gives CASSLTGSVNTEAFF.

Judged by abundance, this clone is medium-sized (0.01 to 0.1%). The chain carries TRBV6-8 and TRBJ2-7; no definite D call. The germline V gene encodes CDR1 MNHGY and CDR2 SAAAGT. Trimming removed 4 bases from V and 0 bases from J, with 7 bases in between. The CDR3 length is 13 residues. The DNA of the CDR3 is TGTGCCAGCAGTTTTCATAGCTCCTACGAGCAGTACGTC. This sequence encodes CASSFHSSYEQYV.

The chain employs TRBV4-1 and TRBJ1-2; D is undetermined. This CDR3 has 15 residues. Germline assignment: CDR1 MGHRA and CDR2 YSYEKL. The V and J ends lost 4 bases and 4 bases respectively, with 16 bases between them. The CDR3 DNA reads TGCGCCAGCAGCCCCCCCTCGGGCTCACCCTATGGCTACACCTTC. It is translated as CASSPPSGSPYGYTF.

CDR3 residues: CASKGTGSGYQPQHF. CDR3 nucleotides: TGTGCCAGTAAAGGGACAGGTTCGGGGTATCAGCCCCAGCATTTT. This rearrangement joins TRBV19 to TRBJ1-5, with TRBD1 matching over 8 bases. Germline loops: CDR1 LNHDA, CDR2 SQIVND (reference sequence). Germline trimming cut 7 bases from V and 5 bases from J; bases unmatched to any gene: 10. CDR3 size: 15 residues. Full variable domain (missing parts from reference TRBV19 and TRBJ1-5): DGGITQSPKYLFRKEGQNVTLSCEQNLNHDAMYWYRQDPGQGLRLIYYSQIVNDFQKGDIAEGYSVSREKKESFPLTVTSAQKNPTAFYLCASKGTGSGYQPQHFGDGTRLSIL.

This clone was seen a handful of times. The chain combines TRBV6-8 with TRBJ1-2, with TRBD1 identical over 11 bases. J lost 2 bases, V lost 6 bases, and 14 bases had no gene match. From germline, CDR1 is MNHGY and CDR2 SAAAGT. The CDR3 extends over 18 amino acids. The CDR3 DNA is TGTGCCAGCAGACCCCGGACAGGGGGCGCTTCGTCAAACTATGGCTACACCTTC. Its protein is CASRPRTGGASSNYGYTF.

This chain uses TRBV29-1 with TRBJ2-1, with 13 bases that match TRBD2. CDR3 length: 19 amino acids. CDR1 SQVTM and CDR2 ANQGSEA come from the germline V gene. J was trimmed by 0 bases and V by 3 bases; bases with no gene match: 11. The CDR3 nucleotides read TGCAGCGTTGAGGGACTAGCGGGATTTACCTTGAGCTCCTACAATGAGCAGTTCTTC. Translated: CSVEGLAGFTLSSYNEQFF.

In its sample, this clone is large (0.1 to 1%). The chain employs TRBV11-3 and TRBJ2-7; 14 nucleotides line up with TRBD2. This CDR3 has 16 residues. V lost 3 bases and J lost 4; bases outside the gene matches: 5. The germline V gene has CDR1 SGHNT and CDR2 YENEEA. CDR3 protein: CASSLAGTSGRYEQYF. CDR3 DNA: TGTGCCAGCAGCTTGGCCGGGACTAGCGGGAGATACGAGCAGTACTTC.

The J gene is TRBJ2-5, the V gene TRBV28, with TRBD2 as a possible D gene (5 bases). V lost 3 bases and J lost 0, with 8 bases in between. Per germline, CDR1 MDHEN and CDR2 SYDVKM. This CDR3 has 14 residues. The CDR3 sequence: CASSFLRDQETQYF. The CDR3 DNA is TGTGCCAGCAGTTTTCTGCGGGACCAAGAGACCCAGTACTTC.

This clone has just a few counts. The chain recombines TRBV11-3 with TRBJ1-2; possible D gene TRBD1, 6 bases. CDR1 and CDR2 (germline): SGHNT, YENEEA. The CDR3 has 14 amino acids. V dropped 1 base and J dropped 8 bases, with 14 bases sitting between them. The CDR3, as DNA: TGTGCCAGCAGCTTAGGGGTACAGGGTGACGGCTACACCTTC. Translated: CASSLGVQGDGYTF.

This clone was detected only a few times. This chain connects TRBV10-1 to TRBJ1-3; D not certain. Trimming removed 8 bases from V and 1 base from J, with 12 bases in between. The CDR3 consists of 14 residues. Germline CDR1 WNHNN, CDR2 SYGVQD (reference sequence). The CDR3 DNA sequence: TGCGCCAGCCAACCTTGGGGATCTGGAAACACCATATATTTT. This sequence encodes CASQPWGSGNTIYF.

J is TRBJ1-1 and V is TRBV5-1; tentative D call: TRBD1 (5 bases). V was shortened by 4 bases and J by 0 bases, with 10 bases between the two germline ends. The germline CDR1 and CDR2 sequences are SGHRS and YFSETQ. There are 14 residues in the CDR3. This CDR3 reads CASSVDRVNTEAFF. For the CDR3, the DNA is TGCGCCAGCAGCGTCGACAGAGTGAACACTGAAGCTTTCTTT.

This clone has only a few counts. The V gene is TRBV12-5, the J gene TRBJ2-2; the match to TRBD2 covers 9 bases. The CDR3 extends over 17 amino acids. Per germline, CDR1 LGHNT and CDR2 FRNRAP. DNA of the CDR3: TGTGCCAGCACTCTGGGGCGGGAGGGCCTTAGCACCGGGGAGCTGTTTTTT. This sequence encodes CASTLGREGLSTGELFF.

This clone has a handful of counts. The chain has TRBV11-3 and TRBJ1-4; unclear D gene. This CDR3 comprises 15 residues. The V and J ends lost 5 bases and 7 bases respectively, with 17 bases between them. Germline CDR1 and CDR2: SGHNT and YENEEA. CDR3 bases: TGTGCCAGCAGCCCAGAATTTGGGTCTAGTGAAAAACTGTTTTTT. Translated: CASSPEFGSSEKLFF.